This T cell receptor beta chain comes out of a study of CD8+CD57+ T cells in acquired aplastic anemia. Study results and caveats: Patients and controls were found to share twenty-nine CD8+ CDR3 sequences.

The V and J ends lost 6 bases and 1 base, in that order; junction bases with no gene match: 8. From germline, CDR1 is SNHLY and CDR2 FYNNEI. This CDR3 region has 15 residues. This clonotype occurred once. Its antigen remains unidentified. Profiling that covered TCR beta VDJ and CDR3 relied on genomic DNA as its template. TCRdb processed the reads anew with MiXCR; each CDR3 protein has one entry. The sample has around 200,000 distinct CDR3 sequences; around 50% are singletons. Selection for sequencing was limited to patients who had shown CD8+CD57+ cell expansion by flow cytometry. This receptor was obtained from a human donor with aplastic anemia. The sample comprised sorted CD4+, CD8+, or CD8+CD57+ T cells (not recorded which) from PBMCs. The chain is built from TRBV2 and TRBJ2-5, with TRBD1 matching 7 bases. CDR3: CASSLVRTGQETQYF. The CDR3 bases are TGTGCCAGCAGCTTAGTACGGACAGGCCAAGAGACCCAGTACTTC.